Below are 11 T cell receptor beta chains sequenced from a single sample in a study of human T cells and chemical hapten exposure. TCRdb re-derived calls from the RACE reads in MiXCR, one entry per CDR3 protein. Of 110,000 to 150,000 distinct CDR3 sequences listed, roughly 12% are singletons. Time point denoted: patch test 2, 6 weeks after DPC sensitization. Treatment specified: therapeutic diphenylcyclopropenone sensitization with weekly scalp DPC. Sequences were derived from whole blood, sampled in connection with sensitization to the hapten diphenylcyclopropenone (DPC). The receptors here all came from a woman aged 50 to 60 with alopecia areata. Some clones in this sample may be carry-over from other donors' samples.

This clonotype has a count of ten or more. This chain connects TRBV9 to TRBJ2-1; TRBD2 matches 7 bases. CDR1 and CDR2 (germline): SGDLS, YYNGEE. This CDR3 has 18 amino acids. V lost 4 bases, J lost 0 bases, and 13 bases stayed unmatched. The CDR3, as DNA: TGTGCCAGCAGCCACGCAAGGAAGGGCGGGAGCTCCTACAATGAGCAGTTCTTC. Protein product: CASSHARKGGSSYNEQFF.

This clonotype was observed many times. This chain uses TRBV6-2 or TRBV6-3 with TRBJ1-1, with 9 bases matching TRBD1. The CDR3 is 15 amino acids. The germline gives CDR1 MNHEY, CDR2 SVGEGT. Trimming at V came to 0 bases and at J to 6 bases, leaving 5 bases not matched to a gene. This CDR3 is CASSYSTGQGSEAFF. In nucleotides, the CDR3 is TGTGCCAGCAGTTACTCGACGGGACAGGGCTCTGAAGCTTTCTTT.

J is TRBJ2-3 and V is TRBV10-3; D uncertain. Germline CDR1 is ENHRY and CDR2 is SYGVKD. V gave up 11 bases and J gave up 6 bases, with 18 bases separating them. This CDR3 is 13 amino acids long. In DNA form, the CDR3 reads TGTGCCTTCAAAGCGACGGAGCTGGATACGCAGTATTTT. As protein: CAFKATELDTQYF.

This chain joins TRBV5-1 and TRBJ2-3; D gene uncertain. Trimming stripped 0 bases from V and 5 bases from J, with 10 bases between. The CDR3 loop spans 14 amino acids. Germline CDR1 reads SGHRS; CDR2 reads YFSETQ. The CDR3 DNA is TGCGCCAGCAGCTTGGCCGCCAGGCAAGATACGCAGTATTTT. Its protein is CASSLAARQDTQYF.

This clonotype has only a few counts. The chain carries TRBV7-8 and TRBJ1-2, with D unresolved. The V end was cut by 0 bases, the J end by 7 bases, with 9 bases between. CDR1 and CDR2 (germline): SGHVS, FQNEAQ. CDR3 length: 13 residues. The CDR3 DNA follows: TGTGCCAGCAGCTTAGCCCACCAGGCTGGCTACACCTTC. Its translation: CASSLAHQAGYTF.

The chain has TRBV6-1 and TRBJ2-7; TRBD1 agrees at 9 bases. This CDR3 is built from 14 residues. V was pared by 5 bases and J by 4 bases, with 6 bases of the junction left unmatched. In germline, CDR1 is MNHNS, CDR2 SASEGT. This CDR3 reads CASSTGTGTYEQYF. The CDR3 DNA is TGTGCCAGCAGTACCGGGACAGGGACGTACGAGCAGTACTTC.

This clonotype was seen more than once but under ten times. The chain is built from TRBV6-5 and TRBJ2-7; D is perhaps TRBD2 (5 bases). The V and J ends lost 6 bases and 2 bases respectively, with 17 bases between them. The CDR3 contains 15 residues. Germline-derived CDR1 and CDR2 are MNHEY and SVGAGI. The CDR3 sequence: CASSTYEGCPYEQYF. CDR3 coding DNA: TGTGCCAGCAGCACCTACGAGGGTTGCCCCTACGAGCAGTACTTC.

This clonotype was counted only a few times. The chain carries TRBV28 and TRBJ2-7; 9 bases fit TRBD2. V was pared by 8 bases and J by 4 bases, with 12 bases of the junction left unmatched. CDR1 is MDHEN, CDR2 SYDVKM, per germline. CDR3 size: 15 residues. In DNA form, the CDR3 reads TGTGCCAGCCGCCCAGGGGGGACTAGCCTATACGAGCAGTACTTC. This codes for CASRPGGTSLYEQYF.

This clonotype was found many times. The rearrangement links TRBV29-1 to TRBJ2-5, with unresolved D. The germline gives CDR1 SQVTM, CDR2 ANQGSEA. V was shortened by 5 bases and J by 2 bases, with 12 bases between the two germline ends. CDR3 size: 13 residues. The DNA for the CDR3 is TGCAGCGTTCTCGGGCCAGCTCAAGAGACCCAGTACTTC. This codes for CSVLGPAQETQYF.

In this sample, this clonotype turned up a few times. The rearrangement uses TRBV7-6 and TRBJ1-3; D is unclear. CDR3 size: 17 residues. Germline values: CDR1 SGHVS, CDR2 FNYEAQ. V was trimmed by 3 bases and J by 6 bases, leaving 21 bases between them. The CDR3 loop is CASSFSRQAHLENTIYF. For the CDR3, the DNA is TGTGCCAGCAGCTTCTCGCGACAAGCACATCTGGAAAACACCATATATTTT.

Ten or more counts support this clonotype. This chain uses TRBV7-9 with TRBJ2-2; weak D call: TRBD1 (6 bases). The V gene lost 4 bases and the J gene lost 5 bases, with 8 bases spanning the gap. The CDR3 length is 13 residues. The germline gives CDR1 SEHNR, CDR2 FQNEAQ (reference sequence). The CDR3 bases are TGTGCCAGCAGCTCAACAGGGACCGGGGAGCTGTTTTTT. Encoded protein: CASSSTGTGELFF.